Listed below are T cell receptor beta chains from one sample, sequenced in a study of blood T cell repertoires in COVID-19. The repertoire was sequenced with immunoSEQ multiplex PCR; TCRdb's copy has only in-frame clones and lacks some. This table has about 200,000 clones, roughly 84% appearing once. The sample was PBMCs or T cells enriched from blood (not recorded which). The receptors shown here come from a woman aged 25-40 years who had been exposed to COVID-19. Each CDR3 is given with its conserved first and last residue. A D gene is named only where the DNA matches it firmly. For some rows the clone size is stated as once, few or many, or as a class when expanded; others skip it.

V	D	size	J	CDR3	DNA
TRBV11-3	TRBD1	once	TRBJ2-3	CASSSRGQQSTDTQYF	TGTGCCAGCAGCTCCCGGGGACAGCAAAGCACAGATACGCAGTATTTT
TRBV27	.	.	TRBJ1-1	CASSLGGANTEAFF	TGTGCCAGCAGTTTGGGTGGGGCGAACACTGAAGCTTTCTTT
TRBV27	.	.	TRBJ2-7	CASSLRGFEQYF	TGTGCCAGCAGTTTAAGGGGTTTCGAGCAGTACTTC
TRBV5-4	TRBD1	.	TRBJ2-1	CASSLGDRATNEQFF	TGTGCCAGCAGCTTAGGGGACAGAGCGACCAATGAGCAGTTCTTC
TRBV27	.	few	TRBJ1-4	CASSLSRIDGLFF	TGTGCCAGCAGTTTATCAAGGATCGACGGGCTGTTTTTT
TRBV7-9	.	.	TRBJ2-7	CASSKELLGVYF	TGTGCCAGCAGCAAAGAACTTCTAGGCGTGTACTTC
TRBV7-8	.	.	TRBJ1-2	CASSHTTGLYGYTF	TGTGCCAGCAGTCATACTACAGGGCTCTATGGCTACACCTTC
TRBV5-5	TRBD1	.	TRBJ2-4	CASSAEAGTALAKNIQYF	TGTGCCAGCAGCGCCGAAGCCGGGACAGCCCTAGCCAAAAACATTCAGTACTTC
TRBV7-3	TRBD1	.	TRBJ2-3	CASSFDRGTDTQYF	TGTGCCAGCAGCTTTGACAGGGGGACAGATACGCAGTATTTT
TRBV9	TRBD2	.	TRBJ2-3	CASSVRGLAQSTDTQYF	TGTGCCAGCAGCGTACGGGGACTAGCACAAAGCACAGATACGCAGTATTTT
TRBV30	.	.	TRBJ1-2	CACYPGGGYTF	TGTGCCTGTTATCCTGGAGGTGGCTACACCTTC
TRBV7-7	TRBD1	.	TRBJ1-1	CASSSTPSGTDNTEAFF	TGTGCCAGCAGCTCCACCCCCTCCGGGACAGATAACACTGAAGCTTTCTTT
TRBV5-6	.	.	TRBJ1-3	CASSLFSGRFYSGNTIYF	TGTGCCAGCAGCTTGTTTTCTGGCCGTTTTTACTCTGGAAACACCATATATTTT
TRBV10-3	TRBD1	.	TRBJ2-7	CAITATGDGYEQYF	TGTGCCATCACCGCGACAGGGGATGGCTACGAGCAGTACTTC
TRBV6-6	.	.	TRBJ1-1	CASSYSRPGAAFF	TGTGCCAGCAGTTACTCCAGGCCAGGGGCGGCTTTCTTT
TRBV7-8	.	.	TRBJ1-2	CASSLARMGRVYGYTF	TGTGCCAGCAGCTTAGCGCGTATGGGCAGAGTCTATGGCTACACCTTC
TRBV19	.	few	TRBJ1-2	CASSLSLGYTF	TGTGCCAGTAGTTTGTCGTTGGGCTACACCTTC